These T cell receptor beta chains were read from a single sample in a study of blood T cell repertoires in COVID-19. Clones were sequenced by immunoSEQ multiplex PCR, and TCRdb holds only the in-frame ones, with some missing. In the table there are about 120,000 clones, 65% to 90% of which are singletons. Specimen: peripheral blood. These receptors were collected from a human donor in a cohort sampled during active COVID-19. The CDR3 runs from the conserved cysteine through the conserved F or W. The D gene is left open where the match is weak. The listing skips clone size in some rows; elsewhere it reads once, few, many or a size class.

J gene,V gene,clone size,D gene,CDR3 DNA,CDR3 protein
TRBJ1-5,TRBV7-9,.,TRBD1,TGTGCCAGCAGCTTAGGGACAGGAGATCAGCCCCAGCATTTT,CASSLGTGDQPQHF
TRBJ2-1,TRBV10-3,.,.,TGTGCCATCAGCATGACAGAGAGCTCCTACAATGAGCAGTTCTTC,CAISMTESSYNEQFF
TRBJ1-1,TRBV6-6,.,TRBD1,TGTGCCAGCAGTTCAGGGGGGAACACTGAAGCTTTCTTT,CASSSGGNTEAFF
TRBJ2-3,TRBV10-1,.,.,TGCGCCAGCAGTGATCGCGGGGTAACCTACACAGATACGCAGTATTTT,CASSDRGVTYTDTQYF
TRBJ1-2,TRBV28,.,TRBD1,TGTGCCAGCAGCCCTCCCGGGACAGGGGTGGGTGGCTACACCTTC,CASSPPGTGVGGYTF
TRBJ2-5,TRBV7-2,.,TRBD1,TGTGCCAGCAGCCAGCCACAGGGGGCGGGGGAGACCCAGTACTTC,CASSQPQGAGETQYF
TRBJ1-5,TRBV2,.,TRBD1,TGTGCCAGCCAACAGGGGACCAATCAGCCCCAGCATTTT,CASQQGTNQPQHF
TRBJ1-2,TRBV7-2,.,.,TGTGCCAGCAGTCCACAGCGGTCGGCTATCGGCTACACCTTC,CASSPQRSAIGYTF
TRBJ1-5,TRBV19,once,TRBD1,TGTGCCAGTATGGGGACAGGGAGTGGACAGCCCCAGCATTTT,CASMGTGSGQPQHF
TRBJ1-2,TRBV12-3/TRBV12-4,.,.,TGTGCCAGCAGCGGGACACACTATGGCTACACCTTC,CASSGTHYGYTF
TRBJ2-7,TRBV3-1/TRBV3-2,.,.,TGTGCCAGCAACCACGGGGACTACGAGCAGTACTTC,CASNHGDYEQYF
TRBJ1-4,TRBV6-5,.,TRBD1,TGTGCCAGCAGTTACTCTTGGACAGGGGAGGGAAAACTGTTTTTT,CASSYSWTGEGKLFF
TRBJ2-2,TRBV28,.,.,TGTGCCAGCAGAGTAGGAGACGCGAACACCGGGGAGCTGTTTTTT,CASRVGDANTGELFF
TRBJ2-7,TRBV28,.,.,TGTGCCGCCTTGGGCAGGGGCGAGCAGTACTTC,CAALGRGEQYF
TRBJ1-6,TRBV19,.,.,TGTGCCAGTAGTATCTGGGGAGCGGCCCGTAATTCACCCCTCCACTTT,CASSIWGAARNSPLHF
TRBJ1-1,TRBV7-8,.,.,TGTGCCAGCAGCTTAGGAGGCAGCTCGAACACTGAAGCTTTCTTT,CASSLGGSSNTEAFF
TRBJ1-5,TRBV15,.,.,TGTGCCACCAGCAGAGTCGGGGGACCGACGAAAGGGGCCAATCAGCCCCAGCATTTT,CATSRVGGPTKGANQPQHF
TRBJ2-5,TRBV6-1,.,TRBD2,TGTGCCAGCAGTGAAGATGGGGCAGGGAGGGTTCAAGAGACCCAGTACTTC,CASSEDGAGRVQETQYF
TRBJ2-3,TRBV6-5,.,TRBD1,TGTGCCAGCAGTTACGGACAGGTTTTAGGTACGCAGTATTTT,CASSYGQVLGTQYF
TRBJ2-7,TRBV7-2,.,.,TGTGCCAGCAGCCGAGTCGGTTTCGGCGAGCAGTACTTC,CASSRVGFGEQYF
TRBJ2-7,TRBV7-2,.,TRBD2,TGTGCCAGCAGCACCCAAGTAGCGGGGGGCTCCGAGCAGTACTTC,CASSTQVAGGSEQYF
TRBJ2-5,TRBV18,.,.,TGTGCCAGCTCACCACAGACGGGGGAGACCCAGTACTTC,CASSPQTGETQYF
TRBJ1-3,TRBV5-1,.,.,TGCGCCAGCAGCTTGTCGTCCGGGTTAGGAAACACCATATATTTT,CASSLSSGLGNTIYF
TRBJ2-2,TRBV5-5,.,TRBD1,TGTGCCAGCAGCAAGGGACAGGCATTGAACACCGGGGAGCTGTTTTTT,CASSKGQALNTGELFF
TRBJ2-5,TRBV25-1,.,TRBD2,TGTGCCAGCAGCTTTAGCGGGGGTGAACGAGAGACCCAGTACTTC,CASSFSGGERETQYF
TRBJ2-7,TRBV10-3,.,TRBD1,TGTGCCATCACCGGACAGGGGGGCTACGAGCAGTACTTC,CAITGQGGYEQYF
TRBJ2-5,TRBV7-2,.,TRBD2,TGTGCCAGCAGCCCCCAGTTGAGCGGGGGGACCCTCCAAGAGACCCAGTACTTC,CASSPQLSGGTLQETQYF
TRBJ1-1,TRBV6-5,.,.,TGTGCCAGCAGTCGCGACATCTACACTGAAGCTTTCTTT,CASSRDIYTEAFF
TRBJ1-4,TRBV6-5,.,.,TGTGCCAGCAGCCGGACTTTTCGGGGAGAAAAACTGTTTTTT,CASSRTFRGEKLFF
TRBJ1-6,TRBV28,.,TRBD1,TGTGCCAGCAGCCCCTGGGACAGGGCGACTCCTTCACCCCTCCACTTT,CASSPWDRATPSPLHF
TRBJ2-2,TRBV4-3,.,TRBD2,TGCGCCAGCAGCCCGGGACTAGCGGGGGGGCCGGTCGGGGAGCTGTTTTTT,CASSPGLAGGPVGELFF
TRBJ1-2,TRBV7-2,few,TRBD1,TGTGCCAGCAGCTTAGCGGGACAGGGAAGCTATGGCTACACCTTC,CASSLAGQGSYGYTF
TRBJ2-3,TRBV5-4,.,.,TGTGCCAGCAGCCCATCCGGGGGAGATACGCAGTATTTT,CASSPSGGDTQYF
TRBJ1-1,TRBV3-1/TRBV3-2,.,.,TGTGCCAGCAGCCGAACAGGGAACACTGAAGCTTTCTTT,CASSRTGNTEAFF
TRBJ1-2,TRBV19,.,.,TGTGCCAGTACTATAGGGGGGGATCGCCCCAGCTATGGCTACACCTTC,CASTIGGDRPSYGYTF
TRBJ2-3,TRBV11-2,.,.,TGTGCCAGCAGCTCATATCGCCGAGTTGGCGGTTATAGCACAGATACGCAGTATTTT,CASSSYRRVGGYSTDTQYF
TRBJ2-7,TRBV7-2,.,.,TGTGCCAGCAGCTCGGGACTTACGGGGGAGCAGTACTTC,CASSSGLTGEQYF
TRBJ1-4,TRBV7-8,.,TRBD1,TGTGCCAGCAGCCCTTGGACAGGGGGTAGTAATGAAAAACTGTTTTTT,CASSPWTGGSNEKLFF
TRBJ1-1,TRBV6-5,.,.,TGTGCCAGCAGTTACTCGTTTGGGACAAGGAACACTGAAGCTTTCTTT,CASSYSFGTRNTEAFF
TRBJ2-2,TRBV7-8,.,TRBD1,TGTGCCAGCAGCTCGTACCGGGACAGGGGGGCCGGGGAGCTGTTTTTT,CASSSYRDRGAGELFF
TRBJ1-1,TRBV7-9,once,.,TGTGCCAGCAGCTTAAAAACCAGGGCAGGGGAAGCTTTCTTT,CASSLKTRAGEAFF
TRBJ2-5,TRBV5-4,.,TRBD2,TGTGCCAGCAGCTTGGCGGCTAGCGGGGGCGAGACCCAGTACTTC,CASSLAASGGETQYF
TRBJ2-5,TRBV7-8,.,TRBD1,TGTGCCAGCAGCTTAGGACAGGGTGAGACCCAGTACTTC,CASSLGQGETQYF
TRBJ1-2,TRBV25-1,.,.,TGTGCCAGCAGTGAATCCCTGTACAGGGCCTATGGCTACACCTTC,CASSESLYRAYGYTF
TRBJ1-2,TRBV5-6,.,TRBD1,TGTGCCAGCAGCAATAACTGGGCAGGGGGGTTTAATGGCTACACCTTC,CASSNNWAGGFNGYTF
TRBJ2-7,TRBV29-1,.,TRBD1,TGCAGCGTTGGAGGACAGGGACTCTACGAGCAGTACTTC,CSVGGQGLYEQYF
TRBJ2-7,TRBV7-6,.,TRBD1,TGTGCCAGCAGCTTAGCCCCAGGGGGCGGCTACGAGCAGTACTTC,CASSLAPGGGYEQYF
TRBJ2-4,TRBV19,.,.,TGTGCCAGTAGTATAGGGGGAGCCATTGGGCCCAAAAACATTCAGTACTTC,CASSIGGAIGPKNIQYF
TRBJ1-3,TRBV6-5,.,.,TGTGCCACCAAGACCGGGGGCTCTGGAAACACCATATATTTT,CATKTGGSGNTIYF
TRBJ2-3,TRBV19,.,TRBD2,TGTGCCAGTAGTTCCCGACTAGCGGGGGTCACAGATACGCAGTATTTT,CASSSRLAGVTDTQYF
TRBJ2-6,TRBV7-2,.,.,TGTGCCAGCAGCTTAGGAGGTGGGGCCAACGTCCTGACTTTC,CASSLGGGANVLTF
TRBJ2-3,TRBV11-2,once,TRBD2,TGTGCCAGCAGCTCCCAACTAGCGGGGGGCACAGATACGCAGTATTTT,CASSSQLAGGTDTQYF
TRBJ1-1,TRBV5-1,once,.,TGCGCCAGCAGCTTGACTTGGGGAGACACTGAAGCTTTCTTT,CASSLTWGDTEAFF
TRBJ2-3,TRBV15,.,.,TGTGCCACCAGCAGAGACGGGGTCCCCCCTGATACGCAGTATTTT,CATSRDGVPPDTQYF
TRBJ2-1,TRBV5-4,once,.,TGTGCCAGCAGGGAGTTTGTGGGGGGGGCCCCCTACAATGAGCAGTTCTTC,CASREFVGGAPYNEQFF
TRBJ2-7,TRBV12-1,.,.,TGTGCCAGCAGCTTTGGAGGGAACAGGGGGCCCTACGAGCAGTACTTC,CASSFGGNRGPYEQYF
TRBJ2-6,TRBV4-1,.,TRBD1,TGCGCCAGCAGCCATTGGACAGGGGGGATTACTGGGGCCAACGTCCTGACTTTC,CASSHWTGGITGANVLTF